This entry lists 10 T cell receptor beta chains sequenced from one sample in a study of T cell responses to AZD1222 COVID-19 vaccine (dated by TCRdb to the early 2020s). The library came from the immunoSEQ multiplex PCR assay. This is the immuneACCESS table as TCRdb keeps it, with only in-frame sequences that have V and J called. A part of the clones is gone; compared with another copy, unresolved V genes explain less than half, and the rest is unexplained. Within this sample are tens of thousands of clones, with about nine tenths of them counted one time only. The top ten constitute roughly 18% of the sample. In the paper's terms, the time point label means: about 28 days (+/-7) after the second vaccine dose. Sequencing was performed on peripheral blood, taken 28 days after the second AZD1222 dose. The receptors stem from an adult who received the AZD1222 COVID-19 vaccine.

The chain recombines TRBV6-4 with TRBJ2-3; 7 positions match TRBD1. Germline-derived CDR1 and CDR2 are MRHNA and SNTAGT. V lost 5 bases and J lost 4; bases outside the gene matches: 9. The CDR3 has 15 residues. This chain's CDR3 is CASSRDSGRPDTQYF. The CDR3 bases are TGTGCCAGCAGTCGGGACAGCGGTCGGCCAGATACGCAGTATTTT.

The chain has TRBV28 and TRBJ1-5; tentative D call: TRBD1 (5 bases). V gave up 6 bases and J gave up 0 bases, with 15 bases separating them. Germline V gives CDR1 MDHEN, CDR2 SYDVKM. CDR3 length equals 16 residues. CDR3 bases: TGTGCCAGCAGGGGGGGTAGACGGTATAGCAATCAGCCCCAGCATTTT. Translated, it gives CASRGGRRYSNQPQHF.

V is TRBV6-6 and J is TRBJ1-3, with a weak D call TRBD1 (6 bases). Trimming left V 7 bases short and J 4 bases short, with 17 bases between. From germline, CDR1 is MNHNY and CDR2 SVGAGI (reference sequence). CDR3 length: 15 residues. CDR3 in DNA: TGTGCCAGCACCCAGGGGTTGGGTGGCGGAAACACCATATATTTT. This sequence encodes CASTQGLGGGNTIYF.

This chain connects TRBV7-2 to TRBJ2-2; D possibly uses TRBD1 or TRBD2 (6 bases each). The CDR3 extends over 14 amino acids. Trimming took 8 bases from V and 0 from J, leaving 10 bases between them. The germline V gene encodes CDR1 SGHTA and CDR2 FQGNSA. The CDR3: CASGGGPNTGELFF. As DNA, the CDR3 is TGTGCCAGCGGAGGGGGGCCGAACACCGGGGAGCTGTTTTTT.

The table lists this clone with many counts. V and J are TRBV3-1 (or the pseudogene TRBV3-2) and TRBJ1-1; D might be TRBD1 (5 bases). The germline V gene has CDR1 LGHDT and CDR2 YNNKEL (reference sequence). This CDR3 contains 13 residues. The V gene lost 1 base and the J gene lost 10 bases, with 13 bases spanning the gap. The CDR3 DNA sequence: TGTGCCAGCAGCCAAGGGGACTGGGGTGGAGCTTTCTTT. Its translation is CASSQGDWGGAFF.

The rearrangement uses TRBV7-9 and TRBJ2-7; TRBD1 is a possible D gene (5 bases). This CDR3 region has 13 residues. V was clipped by 7 bases and J by 1 base, with 11 bases between them. Germline V gene sequence: CDR1 SEHNR, CDR2 FQNEAQ (reference sequence). The DNA of the CDR3 is TGTGCCAGCACAGGGCAAACTTCCTACGAGCAGTACTTC. This codes for CASTGQTSYEQYF.

This chain links TRBV7-9 with TRBJ1-3; D is ambiguous. This CDR3 is 12 amino acids long. Germline CDR1 SEHNR, CDR2 FQNEAQ (reference sequence). The V end was cut by 1 base, the J end by 8 bases, with 6 bases between. CDR3 DNA sequence: TGTGCCAGCAGCTTAGTAGGTTACACCATATATTTT. It translates to CASSLVGYTIYF.

The V call is TRBV7-9, the J call TRBJ1-5; 8 bases map to TRBD1. There are 16 residues in the CDR3. V dropped 4 bases and J dropped 2; count of bases not matched to a gene: 7. Germline lookup yields CDR1 SEHNR and CDR2 FQNEAQ (reference sequence). The CDR3 DNA is TGTGCCAGCAGCTCAGGGGGCCGAATTCGCAATCAGCCCCAGCATTTT. This translates into CASSSGGRIRNQPQHF.

This clone was detected only a few times. The chain carries TRBV28 and TRBJ1-1; 8 nucleotides agree with TRBD1. Germline V CDR1 and CDR2: MDHEN, SYDVKM. This CDR3 comprises 13 residues. The CDR3 sequence is CVILDRADHEAFF. The CDR3 coding sequence is TGTGTAATATTGGACAGGGCCGACCATGAAGCTTTCTTT.

The sample holds a few counts of this clone. The chain joins TRBV12-5 to TRBJ2-1, with 7 nucleotides matching TRBD2. J lost 8 bases, V lost 7 bases, and 8 bases had no gene match. The CDR3 runs 13 residues. Germline CDR1 reads LGHNT; CDR2 reads FRNRAP. CDR3 sequence reads: CASVPREGYEQFF. CDR3 bases: TGTGCTAGTGTCCCTAGGGAGGGCTATGAGCAGTTCTTC.